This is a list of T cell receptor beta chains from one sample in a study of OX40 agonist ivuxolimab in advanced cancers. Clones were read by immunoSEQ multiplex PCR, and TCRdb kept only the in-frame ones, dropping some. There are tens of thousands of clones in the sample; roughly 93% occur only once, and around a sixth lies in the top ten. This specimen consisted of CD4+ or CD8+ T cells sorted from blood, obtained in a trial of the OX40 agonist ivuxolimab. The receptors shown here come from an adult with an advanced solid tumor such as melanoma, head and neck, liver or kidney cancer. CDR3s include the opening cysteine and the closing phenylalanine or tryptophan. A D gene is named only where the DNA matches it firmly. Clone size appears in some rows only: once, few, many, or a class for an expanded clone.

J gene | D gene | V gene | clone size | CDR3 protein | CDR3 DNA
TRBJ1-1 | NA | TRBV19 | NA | CASSIDINANTEAFF | TGTGCCAGTAGTATAGATATCAATGCGAACACTGAAGCTTTCTTT
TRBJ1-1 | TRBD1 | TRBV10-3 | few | CAISGDSLNTEAFF | TGTGCCATCAGCGGGGACAGTCTGAACACTGAAGCTTTCTTT
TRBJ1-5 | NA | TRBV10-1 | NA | CASSEEREGNQPQHF | TGCGCCAGCAGTGAGGAGAGGGAAGGCAATCAGCCCCAGCATTTT
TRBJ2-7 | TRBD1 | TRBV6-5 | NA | CASSYSTQGNEQYF | TGTGCCAGCAGTTATTCGACACAGGGGAACGAGCAGTACTTC
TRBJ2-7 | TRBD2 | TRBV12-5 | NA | CASGWVLAGYGEEQYF | TGTGCTAGTGGTTGGGTACTAGCGGGGTATGGGGAAGAGCAGTACTTC
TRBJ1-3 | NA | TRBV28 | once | CASRHRREDIAHSGNTIYF | TGTGCCAGCCGGCACAGGCGGGAGGACATTGCGCATTCTGGAAACACCATATATTTT
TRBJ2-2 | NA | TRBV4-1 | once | CASSQDPPSETGELFF | TGCGCCAGCAGCCAAGACCCACCGAGTGAGACCGGGGAGCTGTTTTTT
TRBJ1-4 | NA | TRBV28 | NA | CASSSIIATNEKLFF | TGTGCCAGCAGTTCTATAATTGCAACTAATGAAAAACTGTTTTTT
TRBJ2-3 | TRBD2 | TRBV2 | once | CASSAAAYPSSGASTDTQYF | TGTGCCAGCAGTGCGGCCGCGTATCCTAGCAGCGGGGCTAGCACAGATACGCAGTATTTT
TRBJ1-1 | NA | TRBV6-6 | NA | CASSYFPRNTEAFF | TGTGCCAGCAGTTACTTCCCCCGGAACACTGAAGCTTTCTTT
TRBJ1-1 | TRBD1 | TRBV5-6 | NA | CASSWGQGTEAFF | TGTGCCAGCAGCTGGGGACAGGGCACTGAAGCTTTCTTT
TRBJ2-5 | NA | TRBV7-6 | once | CASSSGWGIETQYF | TGTGCCAGCAGCTCAGGTTGGGGAATCGAGACCCAGTACTTC
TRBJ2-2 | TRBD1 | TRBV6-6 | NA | CASLRTGAPTRELFF | TGTGCCAGCCTTAGGACAGGGGCCCCGACTCGGGAGCTGTTTTTT
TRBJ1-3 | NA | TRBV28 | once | CASTVDSSSSGNTIYF | TGTGCCAGCACCGTGGACAGTTCATCCTCTGGAAACACCATATATTTT
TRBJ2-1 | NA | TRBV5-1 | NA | CASGSGTYNEQFF | TGCGCCAGCGGCAGCGGTACCTACAATGAGCAGTTCTTC
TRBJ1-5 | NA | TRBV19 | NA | CASSILENQPQHF | TGTGCCAGTAGCATTCTAGAAAATCAGCCCCAGCATTTT
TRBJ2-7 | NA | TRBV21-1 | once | CASSKVAAGQGPGSYEQYF | TGTGCCAGCAGCAAAGTGGCCGCGGGGCAGGGACCGGGCTCCTACGAGCAGTACTTC
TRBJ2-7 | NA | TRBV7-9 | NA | CASSQAGNPYEQYF | TGTGCCAGCAGTCAGGCGGGGAACCCCTACGAGCAGTACTTC
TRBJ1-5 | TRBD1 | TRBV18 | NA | CASSPGQGNNQPQHF | TGTGCCAGCTCACCCGGACAGGGAAACAATCAGCCCCAGCATTTT
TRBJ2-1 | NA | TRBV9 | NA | CASSDGSEQFF | TGTGCCAGCAGCGATGGGAGTGAGCAGTTCTTC
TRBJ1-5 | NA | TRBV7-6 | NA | CASSLAPGVQPQHF | TGTGCCAGCAGCTTAGCGCCAGGAGTTCAGCCCCAGCATTTT
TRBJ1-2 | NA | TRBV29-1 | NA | CSVAEGLLVGYTF | TGCAGCGTTGCGGAGGGGCTTTTGGTTGGCTACACCTTC
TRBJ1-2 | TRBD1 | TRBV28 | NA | CASRPPGQGNYGYTF | TGTGCCAGCAGACCGCCGGGACAGGGTAACTATGGCTACACCTTC
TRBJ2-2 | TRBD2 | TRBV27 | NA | CASSYIAGGVNTGELFF | TGTGCCAGCAGTTACATAGCGGGAGGGGTTAACACCGGGGAGCTGTTTTTT
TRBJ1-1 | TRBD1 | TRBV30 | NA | CAWSVVTGVNTEAFF | TGTGCCTGGAGTGTAGTTACAGGGGTGAACACTGAAGCTTTCTTT
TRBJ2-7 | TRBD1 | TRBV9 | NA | CASSARQGSDRQYF | TGTGCCAGCAGCGCCCGACAGGGTTCGGATCGGCAGTACTTC
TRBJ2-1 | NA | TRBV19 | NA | CASSISGATYNEQFF | TGTGCCAGTAGTATATCAGGGGCCACCTACAATGAGCAGTTCTTC
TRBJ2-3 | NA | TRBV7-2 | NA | CASSPLVDTQYF | TGTGCCAGCAGCCCCCTAGTGGATACGCAGTATTTT
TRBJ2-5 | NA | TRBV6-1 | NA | CASSAPPGTQYF | TGTGCCAGCAGTGCCCCCCCGGGCACCCAGTACTTC
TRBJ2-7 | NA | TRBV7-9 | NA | CASSSTGTSYEQYF | TGTGCCAGCAGCTCGACTGGCACCTCCTACGAGCAGTACTTC
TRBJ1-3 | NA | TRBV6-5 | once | CASSYRESTLNTIYF | TGTGCCAGCAGTTACAGGGAGTCTACACTGAACACCATATATTTT
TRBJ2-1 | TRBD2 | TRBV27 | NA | CASSLVGGAYNEQFF | TGTGCCAGCAGTTTAGTGGGAGGGGCCTACAATGAGCAGTTCTTC
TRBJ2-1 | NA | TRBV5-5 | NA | CASSLLGSVIYNEQFF | TGTGCCAGCAGCTTGTTGGGCTCTGTGATATACAATGAGCAGTTCTTC
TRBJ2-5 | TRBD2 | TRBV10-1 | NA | CASIPTSGRGRETQYF | TGCGCCAGCATCCCGACTAGCGGGAGGGGGAGAGAGACCCAGTACTTC
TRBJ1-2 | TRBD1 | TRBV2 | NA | CASSPPDRAVHYGYTF | TGTGCCAGCAGTCCACCGGACAGGGCGGTCCACTATGGCTACACCTTC
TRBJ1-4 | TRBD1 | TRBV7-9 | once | CASRETGGLNEKLFF | TGTGCCAGCAGAGAAACAGGGGGGCTTAATGAAAAACTGTTTTTT
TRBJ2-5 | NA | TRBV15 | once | CATSSRDGQETQYF | TGTGCCACCAGCAGTAGGGACGGCCAAGAGACCCAGTACTTC
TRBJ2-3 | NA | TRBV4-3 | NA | CASSPRTSTDTQYF | TGCGCCAGCAGCCCCCGGACTAGCACAGATACGCAGTATTTT
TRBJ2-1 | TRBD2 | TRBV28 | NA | CASSLGSGRIYNEQFF | TGTGCCAGCAGTTTAGGGAGCGGGAGGATCTACAATGAGCAGTTCTTC
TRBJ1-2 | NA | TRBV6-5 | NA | CATQWAGGYTF | TGTGCCACACAGTGGGCCGGTGGCTACACCTTC
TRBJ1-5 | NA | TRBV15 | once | CATSRPYSDSNQPQHF | TGTGCCACCAGCAGGCCTTACTCAGATAGCAATCAGCCCCAGCATTTT
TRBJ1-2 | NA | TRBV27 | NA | CASSLQGSGYGYTF | TGTGCCAGCAGTTTACAAGGGAGTGGATATGGCTACACCTTC
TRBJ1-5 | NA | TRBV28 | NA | CASSLRAGISNQPQHF | TGTGCCAGCAGTTTGAGGGCAGGAATTAGCAATCAGCCCCAGCATTTT
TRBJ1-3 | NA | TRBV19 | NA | CASIDSDRPSGNTIYF | TGTGCCAGTATTGACTCAGACAGGCCGTCTGGAAACACCATATATTTT
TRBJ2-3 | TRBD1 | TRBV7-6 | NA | CASSLGGQGAPTDTQYF | TGTGCCAGCAGCTTAGGGGGACAGGGGGCTCCCACAGATACGCAGTATTTT
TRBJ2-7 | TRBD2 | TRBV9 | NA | CASSVTSGAPEQYF | TGTGCCAGCAGCGTAACTAGCGGGGCCCCCGAGCAGTACTTC
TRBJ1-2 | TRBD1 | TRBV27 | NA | CASSLLYRTGKRGYTF | TGTGCCAGCAGTCTTCTTTATCGGACAGGGAAACGTGGCTACACCTTC
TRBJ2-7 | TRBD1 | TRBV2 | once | CASSEKGQGWEQYF | TGTGCCAGCAGTGAAAAGGGACAGGGATGGGAGCAGTACTTC
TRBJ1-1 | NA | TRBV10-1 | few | CASSELTGLGEAFF | TGCGCCAGCAGTGAACTAACAGGGTTGGGTGAAGCTTTCTTT
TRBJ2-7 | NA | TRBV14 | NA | CASSQDPGHLYEQYF | TGTGCCAGCAGCCAAGATCCAGGCCACCTCTACGAGCAGTACTTC
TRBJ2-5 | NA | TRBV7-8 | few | CASSRFGLESFRQETQYF | TGTGCCAGCAGCCGGTTTGGTTTGGAGTCTTTCCGGCAAGAGACCCAGTACTTC